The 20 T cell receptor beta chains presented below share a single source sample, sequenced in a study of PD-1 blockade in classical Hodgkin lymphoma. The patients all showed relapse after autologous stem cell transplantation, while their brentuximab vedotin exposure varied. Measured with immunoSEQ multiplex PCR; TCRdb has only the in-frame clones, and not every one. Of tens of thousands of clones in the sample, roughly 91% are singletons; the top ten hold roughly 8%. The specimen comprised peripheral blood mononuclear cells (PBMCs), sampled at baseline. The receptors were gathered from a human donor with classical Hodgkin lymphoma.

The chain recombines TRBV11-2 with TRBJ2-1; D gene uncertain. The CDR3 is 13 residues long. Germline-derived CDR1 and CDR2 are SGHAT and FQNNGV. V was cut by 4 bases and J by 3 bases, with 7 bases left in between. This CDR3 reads CASSSPVYNEQFF. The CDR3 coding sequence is TGTGCCAGCAGCTCCCCGGTCTACAATGAGCAGTTCTTC.

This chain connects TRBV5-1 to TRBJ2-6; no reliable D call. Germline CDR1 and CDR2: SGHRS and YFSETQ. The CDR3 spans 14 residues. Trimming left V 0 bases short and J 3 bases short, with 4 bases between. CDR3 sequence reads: CASSLGYGANVLTF. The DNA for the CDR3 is TGCGCCAGCAGCTTGGGGTATGGGGCCAACGTCCTGACTTTC.

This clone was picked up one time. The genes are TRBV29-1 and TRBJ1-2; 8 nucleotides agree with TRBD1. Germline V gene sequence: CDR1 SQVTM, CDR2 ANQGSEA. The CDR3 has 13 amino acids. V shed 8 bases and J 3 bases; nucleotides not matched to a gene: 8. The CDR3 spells CSLQGDSHYGYTF. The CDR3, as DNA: TGCAGCCTACAGGGGGACTCCCACTATGGCTACACCTTC. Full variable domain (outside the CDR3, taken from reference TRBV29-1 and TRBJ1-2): SAVISQKPSRDICQRGTSLTIQCQVDSQVTMMFWYRQQPGQSLTLIATANQGSEATYESGFVIDKFPISRPNLTFSTLTVSNMSPEDSSIYLCSLQGDSHYGYTFGSGTRLTVV.

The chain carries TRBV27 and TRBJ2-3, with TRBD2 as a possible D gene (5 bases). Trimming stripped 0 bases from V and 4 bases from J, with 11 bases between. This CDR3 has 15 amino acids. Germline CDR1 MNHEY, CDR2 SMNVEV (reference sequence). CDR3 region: CASSLSGGLADTQYF. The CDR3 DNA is TGTGCCAGCAGTTTATCAGGCGGGTTGGCAGATACGCAGTATTTT.

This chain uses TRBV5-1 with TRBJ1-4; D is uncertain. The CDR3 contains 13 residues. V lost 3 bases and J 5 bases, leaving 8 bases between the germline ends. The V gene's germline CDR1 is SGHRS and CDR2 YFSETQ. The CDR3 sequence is CASSWAPNEKLFF. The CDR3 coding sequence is TGCGCCAGCAGCTGGGCGCCGAATGAAAAACTGTTTTTT.

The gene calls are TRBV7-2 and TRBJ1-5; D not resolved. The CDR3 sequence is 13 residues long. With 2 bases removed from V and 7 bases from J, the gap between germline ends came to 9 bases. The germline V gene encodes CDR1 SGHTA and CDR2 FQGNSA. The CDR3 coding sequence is TGTGCCAGCAGCTTACTCTGGGCCCAGCCCCAGCATTTT. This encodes CASSLLWAQPQHF.

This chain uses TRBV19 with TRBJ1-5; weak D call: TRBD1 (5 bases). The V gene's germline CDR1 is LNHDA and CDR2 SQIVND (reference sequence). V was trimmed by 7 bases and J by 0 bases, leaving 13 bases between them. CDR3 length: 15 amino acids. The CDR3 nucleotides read TGTGCCAGTAATTCAGGGTGGTATAGCAATCAGCCCCAGCATTTT. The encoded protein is CASNSGWYSNQPQHF.

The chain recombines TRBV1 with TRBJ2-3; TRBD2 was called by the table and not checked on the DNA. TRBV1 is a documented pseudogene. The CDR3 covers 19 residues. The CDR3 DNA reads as TGCACCAGCAGCCAAGAGTCGGCGGGACTCACCCCGTGCACAGATACGCAGTATTTT. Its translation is CTSSQESAGLTPCTDTQYF.

The CDR3 loop is CASSYSTGTGANVLTF. In DNA, the CDR3 is TGTGCCAGCAGTTACTCGACAGGTACTGGGGCCAACGTCCTGACTTTC. The chain couples TRBV6-6 to TRBJ2-6; maybe TRBD1 (6 bases). Germline V lookup: CDR1 MNHNY, CDR2 SVGAGI (reference sequence). Deletions cut 0 bases from V and 2 bases from J, with 8 bases between. The CDR3 contains 16 residues.

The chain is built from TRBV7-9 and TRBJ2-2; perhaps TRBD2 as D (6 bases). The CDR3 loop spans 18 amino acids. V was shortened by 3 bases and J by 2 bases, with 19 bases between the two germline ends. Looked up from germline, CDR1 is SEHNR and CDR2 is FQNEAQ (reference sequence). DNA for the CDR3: TGTGCCAGCAGCTTGAAGGAGGGCAACTCCGTTAACACCGGGGAGCTGTTTTTT. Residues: CASSLKEGNSVNTGELFF.

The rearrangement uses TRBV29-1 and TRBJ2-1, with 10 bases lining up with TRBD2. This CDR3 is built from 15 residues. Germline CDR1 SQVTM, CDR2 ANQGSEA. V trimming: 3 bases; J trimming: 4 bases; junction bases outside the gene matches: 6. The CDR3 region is CSVDLVSGGYNEQFF. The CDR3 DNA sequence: TGCAGCGTTGACTTGGTTAGCGGGGGGTACAATGAGCAGTTCTTC.

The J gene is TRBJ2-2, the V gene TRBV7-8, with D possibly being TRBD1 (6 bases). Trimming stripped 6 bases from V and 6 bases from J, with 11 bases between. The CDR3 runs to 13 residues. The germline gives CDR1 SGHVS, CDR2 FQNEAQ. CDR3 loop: CASSRGFPGELFF. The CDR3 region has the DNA TGTGCCAGCAGTAGGGGGTTTCCCGGGGAGCTGTTTTTT.

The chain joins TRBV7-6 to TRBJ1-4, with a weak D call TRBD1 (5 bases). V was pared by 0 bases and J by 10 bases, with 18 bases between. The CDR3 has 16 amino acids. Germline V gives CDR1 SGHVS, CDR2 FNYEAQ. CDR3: CASSLAPQGSSRKLFF. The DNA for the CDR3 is TGTGCCAGCAGCTTAGCCCCCCAGGGATCGTCTCGAAAACTGTTTTTT.

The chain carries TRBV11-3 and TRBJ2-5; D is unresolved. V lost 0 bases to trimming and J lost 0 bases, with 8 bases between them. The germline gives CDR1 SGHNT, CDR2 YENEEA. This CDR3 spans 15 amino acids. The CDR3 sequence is CASSLETEYQETQYF. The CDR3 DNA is TGTGCCAGCAGCTTAGAAACAGAGTACCAAGAGACCCAGTACTTC.

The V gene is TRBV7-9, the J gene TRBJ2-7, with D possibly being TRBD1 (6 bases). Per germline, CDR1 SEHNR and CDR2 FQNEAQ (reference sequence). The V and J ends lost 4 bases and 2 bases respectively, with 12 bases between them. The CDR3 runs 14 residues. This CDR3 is CASSSRWGPYEQYF. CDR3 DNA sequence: TGTGCCAGCAGCTCCAGATGGGGGCCCTACGAGCAGTACTTC.

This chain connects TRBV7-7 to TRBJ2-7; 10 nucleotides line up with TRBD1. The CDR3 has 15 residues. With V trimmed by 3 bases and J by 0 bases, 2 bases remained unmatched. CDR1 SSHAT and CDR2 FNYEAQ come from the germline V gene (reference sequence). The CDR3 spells CASSLGQGSSYEQYF. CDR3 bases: TGTGCCAGCAGCTTGGGACAGGGGAGCTCCTACGAGCAGTACTTC.

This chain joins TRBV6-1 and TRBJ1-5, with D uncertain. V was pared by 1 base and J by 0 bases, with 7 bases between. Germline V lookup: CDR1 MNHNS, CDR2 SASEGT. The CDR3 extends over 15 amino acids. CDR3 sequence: CASSEEPYSNQPQHF. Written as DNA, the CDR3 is TGTGCCAGCAGTGAAGAACCGTATAGCAATCAGCCCCAGCATTTT.

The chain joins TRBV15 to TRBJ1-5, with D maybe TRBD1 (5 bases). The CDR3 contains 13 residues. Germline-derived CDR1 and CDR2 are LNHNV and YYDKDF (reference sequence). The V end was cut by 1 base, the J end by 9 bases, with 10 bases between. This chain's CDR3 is CATSRVGETPQHF. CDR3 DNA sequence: TGTGCCACCAGCAGAGTGGGGGAGACGCCCCAGCATTTT.

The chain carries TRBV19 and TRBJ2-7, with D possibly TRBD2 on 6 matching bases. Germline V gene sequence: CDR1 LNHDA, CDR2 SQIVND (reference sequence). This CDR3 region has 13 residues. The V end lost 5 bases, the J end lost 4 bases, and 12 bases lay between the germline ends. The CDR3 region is CASSVSGEYEQYF. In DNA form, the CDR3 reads TGTGCCAGTAGTGTGTCGGGAGAGTACGAGCAGTACTTC.

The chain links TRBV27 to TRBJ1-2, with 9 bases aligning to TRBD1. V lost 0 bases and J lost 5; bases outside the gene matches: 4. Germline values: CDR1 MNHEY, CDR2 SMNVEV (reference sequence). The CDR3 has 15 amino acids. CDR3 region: CASSLSGGTGYGYTF. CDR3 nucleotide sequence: TGTGCCAGCAGTTTATCGGGTGGGACAGGGTATGGCTACACCTTC.